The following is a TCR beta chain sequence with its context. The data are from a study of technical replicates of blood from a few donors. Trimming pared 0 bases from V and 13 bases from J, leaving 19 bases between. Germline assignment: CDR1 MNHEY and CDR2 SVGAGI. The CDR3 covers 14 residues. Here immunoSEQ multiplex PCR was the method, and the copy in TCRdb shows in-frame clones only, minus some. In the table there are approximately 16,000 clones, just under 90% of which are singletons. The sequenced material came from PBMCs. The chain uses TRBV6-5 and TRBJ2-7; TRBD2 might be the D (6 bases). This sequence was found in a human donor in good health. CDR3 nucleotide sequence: TGTGCCAGCAGTTACTCGCCAACTAGCCCCAGGCGATACTTC. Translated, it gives CASSYSPTSPRRYF.